One sample yielded the 13 T cell receptor beta chains listed below, sequenced in a study of blood T cell repertoires in COVID-19. Assay used: immunoSEQ multiplex PCR; TCRdb lists only in-frame clones, some missing. Here the sample spans hundreds of thousands of clones, 65% to 90% being singletons. The material sequenced was PBMCs or T cells enriched from blood (not recorded which). The receptors come from a woman in her forties with acute COVID-19.

The chain links TRBV19 to TRBJ2-7; D gene uncertain. The V and J ends lost 1 base and 3 bases respectively, with 10 bases between them. This CDR3 is 14 amino acids long. Germline values: CDR1 LNHDA, CDR2 SQIVND (reference sequence). The CDR3: CASSIVGSSYEQYF. Here the CDR3 DNA reads TGTGCCAGTAGTATAGTGGGCTCCAGCTACGAGCAGTACTTC. The variable domain in full, with the rest retrieved from reference TRBV19 and TRBJ2-7, is DGGITQSPKYLFRKEGQNVTLSCEQNLNHDAMYWYRQDPGQGLRLIYYSQIVNDFQKGDIAEGYSVSREKKESFPLTVTSAQKNPTAFYLCASSIVGSSYEQYFGPGTRLTVT.

This clone appeared once. The chain links TRBV7-6 to TRBJ2-1, with TRBD2 matching over 11 bases. V shed 4 bases and J 7 bases; nucleotides not matched to a gene: 6. The CDR3 is 15 amino acids. Germline CDR1 reads SGHVS; CDR2 reads FNYEAQ. Written as DNA, the CDR3 is TGTGCCAGCAGCTATAACTTAGCGGGAGGGAATGAGCAGTTCTTC. This encodes CASSYNLAGGNEQFF.

V gene TRBV27 combines with J gene TRBJ1-6; 7 bases are shared with TRBD1. CDR1 and CDR2 (germline): MNHEY, SMNVEV (reference sequence). V was pared by 5 bases and J by 15 bases, with 16 bases of the junction left unmatched. This CDR3 comprises 15 residues. CDR3 in DNA: TGTGCCAGCAGTCCGACCGACAGGGCCTACTCGGGCCTCCACTTT. Its protein product is CASSPTDRAYSGLHF.

The V and J genes are TRBV12-3 or TRBV12-4 and TRBJ2-2; D is undetermined. This CDR3 has 13 amino acids. V shed 6 bases and J shed 4 bases, with 9 bases lying between them. DNA for the CDR3: TGTGCCAGCAGCCTCCGGGTCACCGGGGAGCTGTTTTTT. Residues: CASSLRVTGELFF.

The chain uses TRBV19 and TRBJ1-4, with D perhaps matching TRBD1 (5 bases). The CDR3 contains 15 residues. The V end was cut by 5 bases, the J end by 5 bases, with 15 bases between. Germline CDR1 and CDR2: LNHDA and SQIVND (reference sequence). CDR3 in DNA: TGTGCCAGTAGTCCGATAACTCGGGGGAATGAAAAACTGTTTTTT. Translating gives CASSPITRGNEKLFF.

The chain uses TRBV7-8 and TRBJ1-2, with D possibly matching TRBD1 (6 bases). Trimming pared 3 bases from V and 2 bases from J, leaving 16 bases between. CDR1 is SGHVS and CDR2 is FQNEAQ in the germline V gene. The CDR3 is 16 amino acids. Written as DNA, the CDR3 is TGTGCCAGCAGCTTGAGGGACCCAGGACAGAACTATGGCTACACCTTC. It yields the protein CASSLRDPGQNYGYTF.

V and J are TRBV3-1 (or the pseudogene TRBV3-2) and TRBJ2-1; 8 bases line up with TRBD2. Germline trimming cut 1 base from V and 9 bases from J; bases unmatched to any gene: 8. The CDR3 is 15 amino acids. Germline assignment: CDR1 LGHDT and CDR2 YNNKEL (reference sequence). The CDR3 here is CASSQGPGLVSEQFF. The CDR3 region has the DNA TGTGCCAGCAGCCAAGGACCGGGACTAGTTAGTGAGCAGTTCTTC.

This chain connects TRBV3-1 (or the pseudogene TRBV3-2) to TRBJ2-5; D possibly corresponds to TRBD2 (6 bases). V was clipped by 3 bases and J by 4 bases, with 6 bases between them. Germline V gene sequence: CDR1 LGHDT, CDR2 YNNKEL (reference sequence). This CDR3 is 12 amino acids long. The CDR3 sequence: CASSHGGETQYF. CDR3 coding DNA: TGTGCCAGCAGCCACGGGGGAGAGACCCAGTACTTC.

The V and J genes are TRBV5-5 and TRBJ2-7, with 9 bases lining up with TRBD1. CDR1 and CDR2 from the germline V gene are SGHKS and YYEKEE (reference sequence). The ends lost 1 base at V and 7 bases at J; junction bases unmatched: 12. This CDR3 has 16 residues. CDR3 sequence: CASSLLMGQGVGEQYF. For the CDR3, the DNA is TGTGCCAGCAGCTTGTTGATGGGACAGGGAGTGGGGGAGCAGTACTTC.

The chain joins TRBV18 to TRBJ1-2, with 9 bases lining up with TRBD1. There are 13 residues in the CDR3. With 3 bases clipped from V and 5 bases from J, the junction kept 1 base outside the gene matches. Germline CDR1 is KGHSH and CDR2 is LQKENI. CDR3 region: CASSPTGGYGYTF. The DNA of the CDR3 is TGTGCCAGCTCACCGACAGGGGGGTATGGCTACACCTTC.

The chain carries TRBV7-9 and TRBJ2-5; 9 bases match TRBD1. Germline V gene data show CDR1 as SEHNR and CDR2 as FQNEAQ (reference sequence). V was pared by 5 bases and J by 2 bases, with 6 bases of the junction left unmatched. CDR3 size: 15 residues. Here the CDR3 reads CASSRDRGIQETQYF. In nucleotides, the CDR3 is TGTGCCAGCAGCAGAGACAGGGGGATACAAGAGACCCAGTACTTC.

V gene TRBV24-1 combines with J gene TRBJ2-1; 7 positions agree with TRBD2. The CDR3 is 15 amino acids. Trimming at V came to 4 bases and at J to 9 bases, leaving 11 bases not matched to a gene. CDR1 is KGHDR, CDR2 SFDVKD, per germline. The CDR3 is CATSDLGEGPGEQFF. The CDR3, as DNA: TGTGCCACCAGTGACCTCGGGGAGGGGCCGGGTGAGCAGTTCTTC.

The J gene is TRBJ2-2, the V gene TRBV27, with TRBD2 matching 14 bases. The CDR3 runs 18 residues. Germline V gene data show CDR1 as MNHEY and CDR2 as SMNVEV (reference sequence). The junction had 10 bases not matched to a gene; V was cut back by 5 bases and J by 5 bases. The CDR3 coding sequence is TGTGCCAGCAGTATGACGGGACTAGCGGGAGACAGTACCGGGGAGCTGTTTTTT. This encodes CASSMTGLAGDSTGELFF.